The T cell receptor (beta chain) under discussion was sequenced for a study of early T cells in non-severe SARS-CoV-2 infection. Overall study context: The input, bulk RNA from unsorted whole blood, was sequenced, and chains were unpaired.

Study-level points and caveats: Clonotype matching in VDJdb favored anti-spike CD8 responses and did not capture private and CD4 specificities.

Unique molecular identifiers were affixed to single, distinct cDNA molecules. MiXCR, run by TCRdb on the 5' RACE reads, gives a single entry per CDR3 protein. The repertoire holds some 83,000 distinct CDR3 sequences, with 8% to 13% as singletons. This clonotype came up many times. Its cognate antigen is unknown. This CDR3 has 15 amino acids. V was clipped by 1 base and J by 2 bases, with 10 bases between them. Germline V gene lookup returns CDR1 SGHTA and CDR2 FQGNSA. This TCR came from an adult who was a healthcare worker with PCR-confirmed SARS-CoV-2 infection or an uninfected control (not recorded which). The chain joins TRBV7-2 to TRBJ2-3; perhaps TRBD2 as D (6 bases). Sequenced material: whole blood, taken at baseline. DNA of the CDR3: TGTGCCAGCAGCTTAGTTCGCGGGACCACAGATACGCAGTATTTT. Its protein product is CASSLVRGTTDTQYF.